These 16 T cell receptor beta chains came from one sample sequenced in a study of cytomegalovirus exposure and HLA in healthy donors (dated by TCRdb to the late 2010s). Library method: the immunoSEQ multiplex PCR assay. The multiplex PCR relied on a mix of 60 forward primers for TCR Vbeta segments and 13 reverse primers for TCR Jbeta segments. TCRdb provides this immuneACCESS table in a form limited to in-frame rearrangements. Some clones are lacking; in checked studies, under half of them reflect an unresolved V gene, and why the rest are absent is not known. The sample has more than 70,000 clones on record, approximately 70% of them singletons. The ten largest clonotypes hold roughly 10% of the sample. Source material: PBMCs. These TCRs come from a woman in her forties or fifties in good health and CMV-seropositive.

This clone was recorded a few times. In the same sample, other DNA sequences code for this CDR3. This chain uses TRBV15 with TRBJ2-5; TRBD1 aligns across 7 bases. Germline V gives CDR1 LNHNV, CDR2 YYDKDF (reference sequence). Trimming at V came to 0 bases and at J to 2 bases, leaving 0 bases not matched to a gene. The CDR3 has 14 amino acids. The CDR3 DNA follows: TGTGCCACCAGCAGAGACAGGGGGCAAGAGACCCAGTACTTC. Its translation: CATSRDRGQETQYF.

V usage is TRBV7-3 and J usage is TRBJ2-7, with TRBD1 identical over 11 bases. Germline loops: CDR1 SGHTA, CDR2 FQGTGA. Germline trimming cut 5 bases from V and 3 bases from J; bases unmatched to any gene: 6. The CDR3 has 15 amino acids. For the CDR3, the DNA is TGTGCCAGCAGCGCGCACGGGACAGGGGGCTACGAGCAGTACTTC. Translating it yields CASSAHGTGGYEQYF. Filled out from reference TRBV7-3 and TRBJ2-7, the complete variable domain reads GAGVSQTPSNKVTEKGKYVELRCDPISGHTALYWYRQSLGQGPEFLIYFQGTGAADDSGLPNDRFFAVRPEGSVSTLKIQRTERGDSAVYLCASSAHGTGGYEQYFGPGTRLTVT.

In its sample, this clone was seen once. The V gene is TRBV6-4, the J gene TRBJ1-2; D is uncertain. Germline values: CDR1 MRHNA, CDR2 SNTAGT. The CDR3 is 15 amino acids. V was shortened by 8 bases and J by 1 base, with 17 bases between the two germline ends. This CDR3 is CASSPGLDFNYGYTF. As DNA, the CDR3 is TGTGCCAGCTCGCCAGGTTTAGATTTTAACTATGGCTACACCTTC.

As DNA, the CDR3 is TGCGCCAGCAGCCCGGACGCAGGGGGATACACTGAAGCTTTCTTT. Translated: CASSPDAGGYTEAFF. This sequence joins TRBV5-1 and TRBJ1-1; 7 nucleotides align to TRBD1. V gave up 4 bases and J gave up 3 bases; unmatched junction bases: 9. CDR3 length: 15 amino acids. Germline V gene lookup returns CDR1 SGHRS and CDR2 YFSETQ. Looking up the rest from reference TRBV5-1 and TRBJ1-1 gives the full variable domain: KAGVTQTPRYLIKTRGQQVTLSCSPISGHRSVSWYQQTPGQGLQFLFEYFSETQRNKGNFPGRFSGRQFSNSRSEMNVSTLELGDSALYLCASSPDAGGYTEAFFGQGTRLTVV.

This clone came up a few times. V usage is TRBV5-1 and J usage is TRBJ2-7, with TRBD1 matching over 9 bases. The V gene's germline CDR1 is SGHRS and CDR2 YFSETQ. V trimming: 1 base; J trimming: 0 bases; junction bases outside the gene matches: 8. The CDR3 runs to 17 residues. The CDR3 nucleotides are TGCGCCAGCAGCTTGCCCAGGACAGGGGAGTACTCCTACGAGCAGTACTTC. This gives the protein CASSLPRTGEYSYEQYF. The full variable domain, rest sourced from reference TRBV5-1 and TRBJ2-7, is KAGVTQTPRYLIKTRGQQVTLSCSPISGHRSVSWYQQTPGQGLQFLFEYFSETQRNKGNFPGRFSGRQFSNSRSEMNVSTLELGDSALYLCASSLPRTGEYSYEQYFGPGTRLTVT.

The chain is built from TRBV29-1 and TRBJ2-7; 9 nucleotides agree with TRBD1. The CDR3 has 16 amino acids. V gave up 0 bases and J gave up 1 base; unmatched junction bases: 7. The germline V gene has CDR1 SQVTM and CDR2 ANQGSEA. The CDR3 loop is CSVEEVVGTGSYEQYF. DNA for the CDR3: TGCAGCGTTGAAGAGGTGGTCGGGACAGGGTCCTACGAGCAGTACTTC.

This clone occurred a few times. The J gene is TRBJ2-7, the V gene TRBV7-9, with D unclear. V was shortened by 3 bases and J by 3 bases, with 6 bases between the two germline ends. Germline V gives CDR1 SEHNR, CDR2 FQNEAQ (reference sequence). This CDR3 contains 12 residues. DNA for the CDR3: TGTGCCAGCAGCTTTGACATCTACGAGCAGTACTTC. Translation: CASSFDIYEQYF.

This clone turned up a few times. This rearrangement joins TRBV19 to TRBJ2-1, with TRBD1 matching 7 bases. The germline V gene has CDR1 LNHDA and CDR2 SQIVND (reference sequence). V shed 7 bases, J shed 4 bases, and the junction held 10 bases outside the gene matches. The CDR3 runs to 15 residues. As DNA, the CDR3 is TGTGCCAGTAACCAACAGGGGCAGGCGTACAATGAGCAGTTCTTC. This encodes CASNQQGQAYNEQFF.

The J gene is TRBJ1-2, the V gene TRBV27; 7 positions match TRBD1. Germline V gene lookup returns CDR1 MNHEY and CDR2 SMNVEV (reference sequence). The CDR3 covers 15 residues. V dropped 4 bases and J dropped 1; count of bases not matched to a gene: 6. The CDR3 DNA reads TGTGCCAGCAGTTCCCAGACAGGGTTTAACTATGGCTACACCTTC. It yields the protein CASSSQTGFNYGYTF.

The CDR3 region is CASIKGLAGEGEQYF. As DNA, the CDR3 is TGCGCCAGCATAAAGGGGCTAGCGGGAGAGGGCGAGCAGTACTTC. The rearrangement uses TRBV10-2 and TRBJ2-7, with 10 bases aligning to TRBD2. V lost 7 bases to trimming and J lost 6 bases; unmatched junction nucleotides: 12. The CDR3 length is 15 residues. Germline V lookup: CDR1 WSHSY, CDR2 SAAADI.

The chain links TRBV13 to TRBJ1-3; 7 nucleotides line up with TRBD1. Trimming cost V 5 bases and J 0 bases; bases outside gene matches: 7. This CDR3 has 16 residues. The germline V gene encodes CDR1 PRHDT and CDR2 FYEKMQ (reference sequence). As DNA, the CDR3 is TGTGCCAGCAGCCTGCGACAGGGTTTCTCTGGAAACACCATATATTTT. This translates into CASSLRQGFSGNTIYF.

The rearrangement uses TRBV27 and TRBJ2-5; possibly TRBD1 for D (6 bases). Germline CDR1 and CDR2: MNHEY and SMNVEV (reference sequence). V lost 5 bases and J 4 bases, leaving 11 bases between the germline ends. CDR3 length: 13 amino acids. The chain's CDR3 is CASSQHRVETQYF. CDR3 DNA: TGTGCCAGCAGTCAACACAGGGTAGAGACCCAGTACTTC.

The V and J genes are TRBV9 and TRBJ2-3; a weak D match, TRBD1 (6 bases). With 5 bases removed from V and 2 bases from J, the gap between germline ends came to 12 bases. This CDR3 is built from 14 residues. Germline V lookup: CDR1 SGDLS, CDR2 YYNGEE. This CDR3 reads CASSKNRATDTQYF. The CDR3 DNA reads TGTGCCAGCAGTAAAAACAGGGCCACAGATACGCAGTATTTT.

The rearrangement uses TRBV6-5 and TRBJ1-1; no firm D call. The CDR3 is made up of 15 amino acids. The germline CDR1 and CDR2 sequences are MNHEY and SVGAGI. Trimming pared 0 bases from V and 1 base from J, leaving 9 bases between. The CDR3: CASSYSPGWNTEAFF. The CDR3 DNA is TGTGCCAGCAGTTACTCGCCGGGTTGGAACACTGAAGCTTTCTTT.

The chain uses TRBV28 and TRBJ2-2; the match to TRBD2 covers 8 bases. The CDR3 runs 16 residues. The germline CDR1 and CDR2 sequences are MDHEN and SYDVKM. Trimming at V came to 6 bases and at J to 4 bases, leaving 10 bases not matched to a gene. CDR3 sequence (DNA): TGTGCCAGCAGGGGGTTAGCGGGGTCGGGCACCGGGGAGCTGTTTTTT. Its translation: CASRGLAGSGTGELFF.

Written as DNA, the CDR3 is TGTGCCAGCAGTCCGTACGGGACAGGCGAGATTGAAGCTTTCTTT. Its translation is CASSPYGTGEIEAFF. This chain joins TRBV27 and TRBJ1-1, with TRBD1 identical over 8 bases. The V gene's germline CDR1 is MNHEY and CDR2 SMNVEV (reference sequence). There are 15 residues in the CDR3. V shed 5 bases, J shed 7 bases, and the junction held 12 bases outside the gene matches.